Listed here are 21 T cell receptor beta chains from one sample, sequenced in a study of cytomegalovirus exposure and HLA in healthy donors. Here immunoSEQ multiplex PCR was the method, and the copy in TCRdb shows in-frame clones only, minus some. The data show some 80,000 clones, about 95% seen once. The sequenced sample was PBMCs. The receptors here all came from a woman under 30 in good health and CMV-seronegative.

This chain links TRBV6-4 with TRBJ1-1; D not resolved. The V gene lost 10 bases and the J gene lost 2 bases, with 14 bases spanning the gap. The CDR3 consists of 13 residues. The germline V gene has CDR1 MRHNA and CDR2 SNTAGT. In DNA form, the CDR3 reads TGTGCCACCCGACGGGGTTTAAACACTGAAGCTTTCTTT. It yields the protein CATRRGLNTEAFF.

The chain is built from TRBV20-1 and TRBJ2-7, with D perhaps matching TRBD2 (5 bases). CDR3 length: 11 residues. The V gene's germline CDR1 is DFQATT and CDR2 SNEGSKA (reference sequence). V shed 0 bases and J shed 7 bases, with 7 bases lying between them. As DNA, the CDR3 is TGCAGTGCTAGAGATCCGGGAGAGCAGTACTTC. Translated: CSARDPGEQYF.

The chain couples TRBV9 to TRBJ2-7; TRBD2 aligns across 8 bases. The germline CDR1 and CDR2 sequences are SGDLS and YYNGEE. The V segment lost 3 bases and the J segment 5 bases; nucleotides outside the gene matches: 10. The CDR3 extends over 15 amino acids. CDR3: CASSASGGLSNEQYF. The DNA of the CDR3 is TGTGCCAGCAGCGCCAGCGGGGGCTTGAGTAACGAGCAGTACTTC. The full variable domain, in which reference TRBV9 and TRBJ2-7 provide the parts outside the CDR3, is DSGVTQTPKHLITATGQRVTLRCSPRSGDLSVYWYQQSLDQGLQFLIQYYNGEERAKGNILERFSAQQFPDLHSELNLSSLELGDSALYFCASSASGGLSNEQYFGPGTRLTVT.

This chain connects TRBV6-1 to TRBJ2-7; D is possibly TRBD2 (5 bases). This CDR3 has 11 amino acids. The germline V gene has CDR1 MNHNS and CDR2 SASEGT. V was pared by 8 bases and J by 4 bases, with 9 bases between. The CDR3 nucleotides are TGTGCCAGCCACGCGGGTTACGAGCAGTACTTC. Its translation is CASHAGYEQYF.

The gene calls are TRBV18 and TRBJ1-1; D is perhaps TRBD1 (5 bases). CDR3 size: 15 residues. The germline V gene encodes CDR1 KGHSH and CDR2 LQKENI. V was cut by 0 bases and J by 0 bases, with 8 bases left in between. The CDR3 is CASSPPAGLNTEAFF. For the CDR3, the DNA is TGTGCCAGCTCACCACCGGCAGGGCTGAACACTGAAGCTTTCTTT.

The V call is TRBV2, the J call TRBJ1-1; 11 bases fit TRBD1. The V gene's germline CDR1 is SNHLY and CDR2 FYNNEI. Unmatched junction bases numbered 5, after V lost 11 bases and J lost 3 bases. The CDR3 covers 13 residues. CDR3 nucleotide sequence: TGTGCCTGCCAGGGACAGGGGGACACTGAAGCTTTCTTT. Its translation: CACQGQGDTEAFF.

The rearrangement uses TRBV14 and TRBJ1-1; TRBD1 agrees at 10 bases. The germline V gene encodes CDR1 SGHDN and CDR2 FVKESK. The CDR3 runs 14 residues. Trimming took 5 bases from V and 5 from J; bases not matched to a gene: 5. The CDR3 DNA sequence: TGTGCCAGCAGCTACGACAGGGGGCGGACTGAAGCTTTCTTT. It translates to CASSYDRGRTEAFF. Full variable domain (outside the CDR3, taken from reference TRBV14 and TRBJ1-1): EAGVTQFPSHSVIEKGQTVTLRCDPISGHDNLYWYRRVMGKEIKFLLHFVKESKQDESGMPNNRFLAERTGGTYSTLKVQPAELEDSGVYFCASSYDRGRTEAFFGQGTRLTVV.

The chain uses TRBV2 and TRBJ1-1, with a weak D call TRBD1 (5 bases). The germline CDR1 and CDR2 sequences are SNHLY and FYNNEI. The CDR3 has 14 residues. V lost 5 bases to trimming and J lost 5 bases, with 15 bases between them. CDR3 amino acids: CASSPAGGGTEAFF. The CDR3 bases are TGTGCCAGCAGTCCCGCGGGGGGTGGTACTGAAGCTTTCTTT.

A single count supports this clone. The genes are TRBV15 and TRBJ1-3, with 8 bases aligning to TRBD1. The CDR3 is 15 amino acids. After removal of 3 bases from V and 4 bases from J, the junction contained 5 bases not matched to a gene. Germline CDR1 reads LNHNV; CDR2 reads YYDKDF (reference sequence). The CDR3 region has the DNA TGTGCCACCAGCAGGGACAGGGACCCAGGAAACACCATATATTTT. It encodes CATSRDRDPGNTIYF.

The J gene is TRBJ2-5, the V gene TRBV2; possible D gene TRBD1, 5 bases. From germline, CDR1 is SNHLY and CDR2 FYNNEI. Deletions cut 4 bases from V and 2 bases from J, with 8 bases between. The CDR3 consists of 13 residues. The CDR3: CASSGQPQETQYF. DNA of the CDR3: TGTGCCAGCAGTGGACAGCCACAAGAGACCCAGTACTTC. The full variable domain, with the rest looked up from reference TRBV2 and TRBJ2-5, is EPEVTQTPSHQVTQMGQEVILRCVPISNHLYFYWYRQILGQKVEFLVSFYNNEISEKSEIFDDQFSVERPDGSNFTLKIRSTKLEDSAMYFCASSGQPQETQYFGPGTRLLVL.

DNA of the CDR3: TGCGCCAGCAGCCCCTCCGGGACTAGGGGGGGTACGCAGTATTTT. Translation: CASSPSGTRGGTQYF. The chain employs TRBV10-1 and TRBJ2-3; 8 nucleotides line up with TRBD2. V lost 6 bases, J lost 8 bases, and 13 bases stayed unmatched. Germline V gives CDR1 WNHNN, CDR2 SYGVQD (reference sequence). The CDR3 is 15 amino acids.

This chain uses TRBV9 with TRBJ2-3; D gene ambiguous. CDR1 and CDR2 (germline): SGDLS, YYNGEE. V was clipped by 4 bases and J by 4 bases, with 7 bases between them. This CDR3 is built from 12 residues. CDR3 nucleotides: TGTGCCAGCAGCCCCACTTCAGATACGCAGTATTTT. Encoded protein: CASSPTSDTQYF. The full variable domain, in which reference TRBV9 and TRBJ2-3 provide the parts outside the CDR3, is DSGVTQTPKHLITATGQRVTLRCSPRSGDLSVYWYQQSLDQGLQFLIQYYNGEERAKGNILERFSAQQFPDLHSELNLSSLELGDSALYFCASSPTSDTQYFGPGTRLTVL.

This chain connects TRBV5-4 to TRBJ2-1, with D perhaps TRBD1 (5 bases). V was cut by 2 bases and J by 9 bases, with 12 bases left in between. CDR1 and CDR2 from the germline V gene are SGHNT and YYREEE (reference sequence). This CDR3 is built from 13 residues. The CDR3 sequence: CASSFQGLFEQFF. For the CDR3, the DNA is TGTGCCAGCAGCTTCCAGGGTTTGTTTGAGCAGTTCTTC. The complete variable domain, with remaining parts taken from reference TRBV5-4 and TRBJ2-1, reads ETGVTQSPTHLIKTRGQQVTLRCSSQSGHNTVSWYQQALGQGPQFIFQYYREEENGRGNFPPRFSGLQFPNYSSELNVNALELDDSALYLCASSFQGLFEQFFGPGTRLTVL.

The chain employs TRBV6-1 and TRBJ1-1; D perhaps matches TRBD1 (5 bases). The germline V and J ends were trimmed by 2 bases and 2 bases, with 9 bases remaining between them. Looked up from germline, CDR1 is MNHNS and CDR2 is SASEGT. The CDR3 runs to 14 residues. CDR3 protein: CASSEQGGNTEAFF. CDR3 bases: TGTGCCAGCAGTGAACAGGGCGGAAACACTGAAGCTTTCTTT.

The CDR3, as DNA: TGTGCCAGCAGTTACTCGGGACAGAAGGTTTTATGGAACACTGAAGCTTTCTTT. It translates to CASSYSGQKVLWNTEAFF. This chain uses TRBV6-8 with TRBJ1-1; TRBD1 matches 7 bases. The J segment lost 1 base and the V segment lost 0 bases, leaving 11 bases of the junction unmatched. There are 18 residues in the CDR3. The germline V gene has CDR1 MNHGY and CDR2 SAAAGT.

This chain links TRBV5-1 with TRBJ1-1; perhaps TRBD1 as D (5 bases). V dropped 2 bases and J dropped 7 bases, with 15 bases sitting between them. The germline gives CDR1 SGHRS, CDR2 YFSETQ. The length of the CDR3 is 14 residues. The CDR3 sequence: CASSFSLLTGEAFF. In DNA, the CDR3 is TGCGCCAGCAGCTTTTCCCTCTTAACAGGTGAAGCTTTCTTT.

The CDR3 reads CASSPPQAFYEQYF. The CDR3 DNA sequence: TGTGCCAGCAGCCCCCCCCAGGCCTTTTACGAGCAGTACTTC. The rearrangement links TRBV9 to TRBJ2-7, with unresolved D. Trimming pared 4 bases from V and 4 bases from J, leaving 15 bases between. Germline CDR1 SGDLS, CDR2 YYNGEE. The CDR3 is 14 residues long.

The chain employs TRBV5-8 and TRBJ1-2, with unresolved D. Germline V gene data show CDR1 as SGHTS and CDR2 as YDEGEE. With 0 bases removed from V and 8 bases from J, the gap between germline ends came to 11 bases. CDR3 length equals 13 residues. The CDR3 coding sequence is TGTGCCAGCAGCTTGGAGGTAGCCCGAGGCTACACCTTC. Its protein is CASSLEVARGYTF.

This clone was observed a single time. CDR3 nucleotide sequence: TGTGCCAGCTCACCGGGGGACAGGCCCAGGAACACCGGGGAGCTGTTTTTT. Amino acids: CASSPGDRPRNTGELFF. The J gene is TRBJ2-2, the V gene TRBV18, with 8 bases identical to TRBD1. CDR1 and CDR2 (germline): KGHSH, LQKENI. The CDR3 sequence is 17 residues long. Trimming took 3 bases from V and 1 from J; bases not matched to a gene: 7.

V is TRBV27 and J is TRBJ2-7, with 11 nucleotides matching TRBD2. The CDR3 runs 13 residues. The J segment lost 3 bases and the V segment lost 6 bases, leaving 1 base of the junction unmatched. Germline assignment: CDR1 MNHEY and CDR2 SMNVEV (reference sequence). Written as DNA, the CDR3 is TGTGCCAGCAGGACTAGCGGGATCTACGAGCAGTACTTC. Its translation is CASRTSGIYEQYF.

The CDR3 DNA sequence: TGTGCCAGCAGCGTTGGAGGGCACACTGAAGCTTTCTTT. Protein product: CASSVGGHTEAFF. The V call is TRBV9, the J call TRBJ1-1; D gene unclear. The V gene's germline CDR1 is SGDLS and CDR2 YYNGEE. This CDR3 contains 13 residues. Trimming stripped 2 bases from V and 3 bases from J, with 8 bases between.